One sample yielded the 13 T cell receptor beta chains listed below, sequenced in a study of T cell clonality in common variable immunodeficiency. These receptors are not linked to any known antigen. Sequenced by immunoSEQ multiplex PCR; TCRdb stores in-frame clones only, minus some. The sample totals 15,000 to 17,000 clones. Whole-study results and caveats: Fewer deletions and N-nucleotide insertions were reportedly seen in common variable immunodeficiency TCR beta sequences.

The specimen was peripheral blood mononuclear cells. Source of these receptors: a human donor with common variable immunodeficiency.

Details on this clone: The sequence runs out 3 residues before the end of the CDR3; the remainder is reconstructed from the germline J gene. The V and J genes are TRBV6-2 or TRBV6-3 and TRBJ1-2, with D hard to call. CDR3 length equals 14 residues. V lost 3 bases and J lost 2, with 10 bases in between. Looked up from germline, CDR1 is MNHEY and CDR2 is SVGEGT. The CDR3 loop is CASSYSGINYGYTF. CDR3 DNA (partial): TGTGCCAGCAGTTATTCGGGGATAAACTATGGC.

As concerns this clone: The sequence runs out 3 residues before the end of the CDR3; the remainder is reconstructed from the germline J gene. The chain is built from TRBV5-6 and TRBJ1-2; 8 bases are a match to TRBD1. There are 15 residues in the CDR3. Looked up from germline, CDR1 is SGHDT and CDR2 is YYEEEE. The chain's CDR3 is CASSLVTGGGSGYTF. CDR3 DNA (partial): TGTGCCAGCAGCTTGGTTACAGGGGGGGGGAGCGGC.

As regards this clone: The CDR3 extends 3 residues past the end of the read, so its final part is completed from the germline J gene. This chain connects TRBV5-4 to TRBJ2-5; 7 positions agree with TRBD1. The CDR3 covers 14 residues. After removal of 4 bases from V and 5 bases from J, the junction contained 8 bases not matched to a gene. Germline lookup yields CDR1 SGHNT and CDR2 YYREEE (reference sequence). The DNA read from the CDR3 is TGTGCCAGCAGCCCACAGGGGTTGTGGGAGACC. Residues: CASSPQGLWET. The full-length CDR3 reads as CASSPQGLWETQYF.

This clone ranks as medium-sized in terms of frequency. The CDR3 extends 3 residues past the end of the read, so its final part is completed from the germline J gene. The chain uses TRBV5-1 and TRBJ2-3, with 11 bases aligning to TRBD2. The V segment lost 3 bases and the J segment 4 bases; nucleotides outside the gene matches: 7. This CDR3 is 16 amino acids long. Germline V gene lookup returns CDR1 SGHRS and CDR2 YFSETQ. The DNA read from the CDR3 is TGCGCCAGCAGCTCCCTTAGCGGGGGGGCAGCAGATACG. This sequence encodes CASSSLSGGAADT. The complete CDR3 protein is CASSSLSGGAADTQYF.

On this clone itself: From the germline J gene comes the end of the CDR3, since the read stops 3 residues before it. The genes are TRBV10-3 and TRBJ1-2; tentatively, D is TRBD1 (5 bases). Trimming cost V 4 bases and J 0 bases, with 12 bases left between them. CDR3 length: 15 residues. Germline values: CDR1 ENHRY, CDR2 SYGVKD. The CDR3 protein is CAISGLSGSNYGYTF. The DNA read from the CDR3 is TGTGCCATCAGTGGCCTTTCAGGGTCTAACTATGGC.

Turning to this clone: The read ends 3 residues shy of where the CDR3 ends; the end is completed using the germline J gene. This sequence joins TRBV11-3 and TRBJ2-2; D gene unclear. This CDR3 contains 13 residues. V shed 4 bases and J shed 5 bases, with 8 bases lying between them. The germline V gene has CDR1 SGHNT and CDR2 YENEEA. The CDR3 bases that were read are TGTGCCAGCAGCTCTACAGAAACCGGGGAG. Its protein is CASSSTETGE. The complete CDR3 reads CASSSTETGELFF.

On this clone: The CDR3 end lies 3 residues beyond the end of the read and is filled in from the germline J gene. The chain employs TRBV29-1 and TRBJ1-4; maybe TRBD1 (5 bases). This CDR3 has 13 residues. Germline V gives CDR1 SQVTM, CDR2 ANQGSEA. Trimming left V 5 bases short and J 7 bases short, with 14 bases between. This CDR3 is CSVLGQGSEKLFF. Partial CDR3 DNA: TGCAGCGTTTTAGGGCAGGGAAGTGAAAAA.

By frequency, this clone registers medium-sized (0.01 to 0.1%). The read finishes 3 residues shy of the CDR3 end, and the germline J gene is used to complete it. V is TRBV30 and J is TRBJ1-1; no reliable D call. Germline V lookup: CDR1 GTSNPN, CDR2 SVGIG (reference sequence). This CDR3 spans 15 amino acids. Deletions cut 2 bases from V and 6 bases from J, with 19 bases between. CDR3 DNA, as far as it was read: TGTGCCTGGAGTTTACGAGGAGCAACCAGCGCTGAA. It translates to CAWSLRGATSAE. The complete CDR3 reads CAWSLRGATSAEAFF.

Turning to this clone: The read falls 3 residues short of the CDR3 end, and the missing part is taken from the germline J gene. The chain recombines TRBV19 with TRBJ1-6; TRBD1 agrees at 9 bases. Germline V lookup: CDR1 LNHDA, CDR2 SQIVND (reference sequence). The CDR3 runs to 15 residues. The ends lost 4 bases at V and 9 bases at J; junction bases unmatched: 7. The chain's CDR3 is CASSRGDRDASPLHF. Incomplete CDR3 DNA: TGTGCCAGTAGTAGGGGGGACAGGGATGCTTCACCC.

As regards this clone: The read terminates 3 residues before the CDR3 end, so the remaining end is supplied by the germline J gene. This chain uses TRBV18 with TRBJ2-7; maybe TRBD2 (6 bases). Germline V lookup: CDR1 KGHSH, CDR2 LQKENI. This CDR3 contains 14 residues. V lost 3 bases and J 2 bases, leaving 11 bases between the germline ends. CDR3 DNA, as far as it was read: TGTGCCAGCTCACCCCCTAGCGCGGCCTACGAG. Translating gives CASSPPSAAYE. The full CDR3 protein reads CASSPPSAAYEQYF.

As to this clone: The CDR3 end lies 3 residues beyond the end of the read and is filled in from the germline J gene. V gene TRBV19 combines with J gene TRBJ1-3; D is ambiguous. V was shortened by 10 bases and J by 0 bases, with 16 bases between the two germline ends. The germline V gene has CDR1 LNHDA and CDR2 SQIVND (reference sequence). The CDR3 has 15 residues. CDR3: CATLRSVISGNTIYF. The sequenced CDR3 bases are TGTGCCACTCTGCGCTCGGTAATCTCTGGAAACACC.

Note on this clone: Sequencing ends 3 residues short of the CDR3 end; the germline J gene provides the rest. This chain links TRBV11-2 with TRBJ2-1; the match to TRBD2 covers 7 bases. The CDR3 contains 14 residues. Per germline, CDR1 SGHAT and CDR2 FQNNGV. V lost 4 bases, J lost 6 bases, and 6 bases stayed unmatched. The part of the CDR3 DNA that was read is TGTGCCAGCAGCTATAGGGGAGGGGTCAATGAG. It encodes CASSYRGGVNE. From start to end, the CDR3 is CASSYRGGVNEQFF.

CDR3 DNA, as far as it was read: TGCAGTGCTAGAGATATCTTCCGGGACAGGGCCCCCCAGCCC. This codes for CSARDIFRDRAPQP. The full CDR3 is CSARDIFRDRAPQPQHF. This chain connects TRBV20-1 to TRBJ1-5, with 9 bases that match TRBD1. Read data end 3 residues before the CDR3 end; the end is taken from the germline J gene. V was pared by 0 bases and J by 7 bases, with 13 bases of the junction left unmatched. Germline CDR1 DFQATT, CDR2 SNEGSKA (reference sequence). CDR3 length equals 17 residues.